This T cell receptor beta chain was obtained from a study of identical twins. Using its own MiXCR run on the 5' RACE reads, TCRdb lists one record per CDR3 protein. This sample has 1.5 million to 2 million distinct CDR3 sequences; roughly a third occur once, and the top ten carry around 0.3%. The table lists this clonotype with a few counts. The CDR3 runs 14 residues. Germline V gene sequence: CDR1 KGHDR, CDR2 SFDVKD. V shed 1 base and J shed 3 bases, with 8 bases lying between them. Material for sequencing was cord blood. The chain couples TRBV24-1 to TRBJ1-2; D is possibly TRBD1 (6 bases). This clonotype was obtained from a newborn girl in good health. As DNA, the CDR3 is TGTGCCACCAGTGATTTCACAGGGCACTATGGCTACACCTTC. Protein sequence: CATSDFTGHYGYTF.